This T cell receptor beta chain came from a study of shared clonotypes between healthy human individuals. The germline CDR1 and CDR2 sequences are SGHNT and YYREEE (reference sequence). There are 12 residues in the CDR3. The V end was cut by 4 bases, the J end by 5 bases, with 9 bases between. This clone was counted only a few times. What it recognizes is unknown. Points from the study as a whole: Estimated richness values were generally larger in naive subsets than in memory subsets. Clonotypes not shared had lower generation probabilities than those common to all four donors.

Terminally differentiated effector memory CD45RA+ cells were excluded from the naive CD8 cells, which were CD45RO-negative and positively selected for CCR7. It was about 210 ng DNA, approximately 30,000 T cell genomes, that sorted-subset replicate PCRs used. Clones were read by immunoSEQ multiplex PCR, and TCRdb kept only the in-frame ones, dropping some. The table records approximately 2,200,000 clones, approximately 94% of them present only once. This chain joins TRBV5-4 and TRBJ1-1; D ambiguous. This TCR derives from a man younger than 35 in good health. Some clones in this sample may be carry-over from other donors' samples. The sample taken for sequencing was naive CD8+ T cells from PBMCs. The CDR3 coding sequence is TGTGCCAGCAGCCGAACTATGACTGAAGCTTTCTTT. Its protein is CASSRTMTEAFF. Full variable domain (outside the CDR3, taken from reference TRBV5-4 and TRBJ1-1): ETGVTQSPTHLIKTRGQQVTLRCSSQSGHNTVSWYQQALGQGPQFIFQYYREEENGRGNFPPRFSGLQFPNYSSELNVNALELDDSALYLCASSRTMTEAFFGQGTRLTVV.